This is a list of T cell receptor beta chains from one sample in a study of blood T cells in healthy people across ages. TCRdb processed the 5' RACE reads anew with MiXCR; each CDR3 protein has one entry. The sample shows approximately 490,000 distinct CDR3 sequences, approximately 25% of them seen only once. These data were also filed under a second study, of T cells of mothers and their children.

Material for sequencing was blood. These receptors all come from a boy younger than 18 in good health. The CDR3 runs from the conserved cysteine through the conserved F or W.

v_call cdr3_aa
TRBV28 CASSLPGGGEQYF
TRBV29-1 CSVEDYTGGPFGGSSYNEQFF
TRBV5-1 CASSLGDRGPQETQYF
TRBV5-1 CASSLVVGSRNEQFF
TRBV11-1 CASSYTGEAQYF
TRBV20-1 CSAPGTSRSKTIQYF
TRBV9 CASSGTGGSSYEQYF
TRBV28 CASSLGLAGGLYTQYF
TRBV20-1 CSASRSRVGKNIQYF
TRBV4-3 CASSQDYSGSLSSGNTIYF
TRBV3-1 CASSFSGGASCNEQFF
TRBV5-1 CASSLDRTVMNTEAFF
TRBV20-1 CSARDPSSGNTIYF
TRBV29-1 CSVEDRFELANSHHNEQFF
TRBV3-1 CASSSAGGNTEAFF
TRBV9 CASSASPGTGGYEQYF
TRBV27 CASSLSERTNYGYTF
TRBV2 CASSEDINYGYTF
TRBV7-9 CASSLRDGNIQYF
TRBV2 CASSELGQGDSPLHF
TRBV28 CASRGTESRYYEQYF
TRBV4-3 CASSQGQSGNSPLHF
TRBV30 CAWRETGGGYGYTF
TRBV20-1 CSASVPSGTYEQYF
TRBV12-3/TRBV12-4 CASSLLPGGADNEQFF
TRBV7-3 CASSLTGRPQETQYF
TRBV7-8 CASSSPPWTSGRRYNEQFF
TRBV5-6 CASSKETGEMIQYF
TRBV19 CASSIWGETQYF
TRBV6-5 CASRLAGDTDTQYF
TRBV20-1 CSASGTGRLYSNQPQHF
TRBV20-1 CSARDIARESYNEQFF
TRBV2 CASSAEGGQGPYEQYF
TRBV20-1 CKTQVQLRWSTEAFF
TRBV9 CASSATKDSPLHF
TRBV28 CASSLRTLKMPEAFF
TRBV6-5 CASRIHRGTNEQFF
TRBV6-5 CASIAGGRRAFF
TRBV4-3 CASSQDLGGTLETQYF
TRBV24-1 CATSDFALGLAGGDEQFF
TRBV27 CASRLGVVGDEQFF
TRBV12-3/TRBV12-4 CASISGTGATYNEQFF
TRBV20-1 CSARAWTGGETQYF
TRBV6-2/TRBV6-3 CASSDIIYGYTF
TRBV20-1 CSARLSRTALANYGYTF
TRBV7-9 CASSSTGPSYNEQFF
TRBV5-1 CASSLDGLSQGETQYF